Following are 25 T cell receptor beta chains from one sample sequenced in a study of T-cell memory formation after mild COVID-19. One entry per CDR3 protein, called by TCRdb with MiXCR from the 5' RACE reads. The repertoire consists of fewer than 250,000 distinct CDR3 sequences, with roughly a tenth occurring once and the leading ten covering 3%. Sequencing used PBMCs or a T cell subset sorted from them (not recorded which). The receptor set was obtained from a man younger than 35 who had mild COVID-19 (a few samples of this study predate the infection). Cell type and time point are not known.

This clonotype has more than one count but fewer than ten. The chain is built from TRBV25-1 and TRBJ2-5, with 7 bases matching TRBD1. V shed 3 bases and J 5 bases; nucleotides not matched to a gene: 6. The CDR3 totals 14 residues. Germline-derived CDR1 and CDR2 are MGHDK and SYGVNS. The DNA for the CDR3 is TGTGCCAGCAGTGATCGCAGGGGGAAGGAGACCCAGTACTTC. This encodes CASSDRRGKETQYF.

V and J are TRBV5-5 and TRBJ2-5; 9 nucleotides line up with TRBD1. Germline CDR1 reads SGHKS; CDR2 reads YYEKEE (reference sequence). The CDR3 length is 14 residues. V shed 2 bases and J 5 bases; nucleotides not matched to a gene: 4. The CDR3 spells CASSFWTGEETQYF. DNA for the CDR3: TGTGCCAGCAGCTTTTGGACAGGGGAGGAGACCCAGTACTTC.

This clonotype was counted a few times. The chain has TRBV5-1 and TRBJ2-3; 8 bases align to TRBD1. The CDR3 loop spans 16 amino acids. V shed 2 bases, J shed 2 bases, and the junction held 7 bases outside the gene matches. The germline gives CDR1 SGHRS, CDR2 YFSETQ. CDR3 in DNA: TGCGCCAGCAGCTTTTTACAGGGGGGTACCACAGATACGCAGTATTTT. Translation: CASSFLQGGTTDTQYF.

The J gene is TRBJ2-3, the V gene TRBV7-3; D is ambiguous. This CDR3 has 13 amino acids. Trimming removed 4 bases from V and 1 base from J, with 6 bases in between. CDR1 SGHTA and CDR2 FQGTGA come from the germline V gene. CDR3 region: CASSSTRTDTQYF. The CDR3 DNA sequence: TGTGCCAGCAGCTCGACCCGCACAGATACGCAGTATTTT.

A few counts support this clonotype. The gene calls are TRBV20-1 and TRBJ2-7, with 7 positions matching TRBD2. CDR1 is DFQATT, CDR2 SNEGSKA, per germline (reference sequence). V shed 3 bases, J shed 3 bases, and the junction held 8 bases outside the gene matches. The CDR3 sequence is 14 residues long. CDR3 amino acids: CSASTQGGVYEQYV. The DNA for the CDR3 is TGCAGTGCTAGTACGCAGGGAGGGGTCTACGAGCAGTACGTC.

This clonotype came up a few times. V is TRBV7-9 and J is TRBJ1-1; 8 bases match TRBD1. After removal of 6 bases from V and 4 bases from J, the junction contained 10 bases not matched to a gene. The length of the CDR3 is 15 residues. CDR1 is SEHNR, CDR2 FQNEAQ, per germline (reference sequence). CDR3 sequence reads: CASRPRSTGATEAFF. DNA for the CDR3: TGTGCCAGCAGACCCCGGTCGACAGGGGCCACTGAAGCTTTCTTT.

This clonotype was counted a few times. The chain has TRBV18 and TRBJ2-5, with 11 bases that match TRBD2. Unmatched junction bases numbered 8, after V lost 2 bases and J lost 6 bases. The CDR3 sequence is 16 residues long. CDR1 is KGHSH and CDR2 is LQKENI in the germline V gene. The CDR3 protein is CASSPERLAGMQTQYF. The CDR3 DNA sequence: TGTGCCAGCTCACCAGAACGACTAGCGGGGATGCAGACCCAGTACTTC.

The chain is built from TRBV7-2 and TRBJ2-1; D may match TRBD1 or TRBD2 (5 bases each). The V end lost 10 bases, the J end lost 7 bases, and 17 bases lay between the germline ends. The V gene's germline CDR1 is SGHTA and CDR2 FQGNSA. The length of the CDR3 is 13 residues. For the CDR3, the DNA is TGTGCCACCGGACCGTCCTGGGGGAATGAGCAGTTCTTC. As protein: CATGPSWGNEQFF.

This clonotype was seen only a few times. The chain has TRBV9 and TRBJ2-2; D unclear. The length of the CDR3 is 12 residues. V lost 4 bases, J lost 5 bases, and 6 bases lay in between. CDR1 is SGDLS, CDR2 YYNGEE, per germline. The CDR3 DNA follows: TGTGCCAGCAGCCCAACGACCGGGGAGCTGTTTTTT. This gives the protein CASSPTTGELFF.

This clonotype has only a few counts. The chain recombines TRBV6-2 or TRBV6-3 with TRBJ1-5; D remains ambiguous. V was cut by 6 bases and J by 6 bases, with 9 bases left in between. CDR3 length equals 12 residues. CDR1 and CDR2 from the germline V gene are MNHEY and SVGEGT. CDR3 bases: TGTGCCAGCAGCTACCCGAGTCAGCCCCAGCATTTT. Amino acids: CASSYPSQPQHF.

This rearrangement joins TRBV4-3 to TRBJ2-5, with D hard to call. The V and J ends lost 1 base and 4 bases respectively, with 13 bases between them. The CDR3 loop spans 15 amino acids. Per the germline V gene, CDR1 is LGHNA and CDR2 is YSLEER. CDR3 nucleotide sequence: TGCGCCAGCAGCCAAGCTTGGACGGTGTTAGAGACCCAGTACTTC. Protein product: CASSQAWTVLETQYF.

In its sample, this clonotype was seen a few times. The rearrangement uses TRBV5-1 and TRBJ2-3; no definite D call. The CDR3 is made up of 11 amino acids. V lost 5 bases, J lost 6 bases, and 7 bases lay in between. Germline CDR1 SGHRS, CDR2 YFSETQ. Here the CDR3 DNA reads TGCGCCAGCAGGCTTTCGGATACGCAGTATTTT. It encodes CASRLSDTQYF.

The chain has TRBV5-1 and TRBJ1-1; perhaps TRBD1 as D (5 bases). CDR3 length: 16 amino acids. The V gene's germline CDR1 is SGHRS and CDR2 YFSETQ. Between the trimmed V and J ends, which lost 4 bases and 5 bases, there was a span of 21 bases. DNA of the CDR3: TGCGCCAGCAGCCGCCCCGAAGGGGCCGGGGGTACTGAAGCTTTCTTT. Residues: CASSRPEGAGGTEAFF. The variable domain in full, with the rest retrieved from reference TRBV5-1 and TRBJ1-1, is KAGVTQTPRYLIKTRGQQVTLSCSPISGHRSVSWYQQTPGQGLQFLFEYFSETQRNKGNFPGRFSGRQFSNSRSEMNVSTLELGDSALYLCASSRPEGAGGTEAFFGQGTRLTVV.

This clonotype was observed at least ten times. The CDR3 nucleotides read TGTGCCAGCAGCCCCCGACAGGAATTGGGAAACATTCAGTACTTC. As protein: CASSPRQELGNIQYF. The chain has TRBV7-9 and TRBJ2-4; possibly TRBD1 for D (6 bases). Per germline, CDR1 SEHNR and CDR2 FQNEAQ (reference sequence). This CDR3 is built from 15 residues. V lost 5 bases to trimming and J lost 6 bases, with 17 bases between them.

The chain combines TRBV5-4 with TRBJ2-5; TRBD1 is a possible D gene (6 bases). CDR1 and CDR2 (germline): SGHNT, YYREEE (reference sequence). The V end was cut by 3 bases, the J end by 1 base, with 10 bases between. The CDR3 consists of 14 residues. CDR3 in amino acids: CASSYTGSQETQYF. In DNA, the CDR3 is TGTGCCAGCAGCTACACAGGGAGCCAAGAGACCCAGTACTTC.

This chain joins TRBV29-1 and TRBJ1-1, with a tentative D call TRBD1 (6 bases). The CDR3 has 18 amino acids. V lost 7 bases to trimming and J lost 1 base, with 28 bases between them. Germline V gene lookup returns CDR1 SQVTM and CDR2 ANQGSEA. The DNA for the CDR3 is TGCAGCGGTCACACGTTCGGGGTTGTGGCAGGGGAGAACACTGAAGCTTTCTTT. The encoded protein is CSGHTFGVVAGENTEAFF.

This clonotype was counted between two and nine times. The J gene is TRBJ2-6, the V gene TRBV20-1; no clear D. Between the trimmed V and J ends, which lost 0 bases and 0 bases, there was a span of 15 bases. There are 18 residues in the CDR3. CDR1 is DFQATT and CDR2 is SNEGSKA in the germline V gene (reference sequence). For the CDR3, the DNA is TGCAGTGCTAGAGATCTGAAGGCCCTCAGCTCTGGGGCCAACGTCCTGACTTTC. It specifies CSARDLKALSSGANVLTF.

This clonotype turned up a few times. CDR3 protein: CASTPRTTQYF. The CDR3 nucleotides read TGTGCCAGCACCCCTCGGACAACGCAGTATTTT. This chain links TRBV12-3 or TRBV12-4 with TRBJ2-3, with D perhaps TRBD1 (5 bases). Trimming cost V 7 bases and J 9 bases, with 11 bases left between them. This CDR3 region has 11 residues.

The CDR3 nucleotides are TGTGCCAGCAGCTTGGCCCAATACAGAACTAACTATGGCTACACCTTC. Amino acid sequence: CASSLAQYRTNYGYTF. J is TRBJ1-2 and V is TRBV5-8; no reliable D call. Germline CDR1 and CDR2: SGHTS and YDEGEE. There are 16 residues in the CDR3. Deletions cut 0 bases from V and 0 bases from J, with 12 bases between.

This clonotype has just one count. The genes are TRBV6-4 and TRBJ2-2; 8 nucleotides agree with TRBD2. CDR3 length equals 15 residues. Germline CDR1 reads MRHNA; CDR2 reads SNTAGT. The J segment lost 7 bases and the V segment lost 3 bases, leaving 7 bases of the junction unmatched. This chain's CDR3 is CASSEESGGHGELFF. For the CDR3, the DNA is TGTGCCAGCAGTGAAGAGTCGGGAGGGCACGGGGAGCTGTTTTTT.

The chain employs TRBV7-2 and TRBJ2-1; D is perhaps TRBD2 (5 bases). V shed 7 bases and J shed 3 bases, with 19 bases lying between them. The CDR3 covers 16 residues. Looked up from germline, CDR1 is SGHTA and CDR2 is FQGNSA. The CDR3 loop reads CASIPAGLANYNEQFF. The CDR3 region has the DNA TGTGCCAGCATCCCCGCCGGCCTAGCAAACTACAATGAGCAGTTCTTC.

This clonotype was found a few times. CDR3 protein: CAWTRQGAEPQHF. Written as DNA, the CDR3 is TGTGCCTGGACTCGGCAGGGGGCTGAGCCCCAGCATTTT. This chain connects TRBV30 to TRBJ1-5, with 8 positions matching TRBD1. Trimming took 4 bases from V and 8 from J; bases not matched to a gene: 7. The CDR3 length is 13 residues. Germline-derived CDR1 and CDR2 are GTSNPN and SVGIG (reference sequence).

The chain couples TRBV7-3 to TRBJ1-3; no clear D gene. This CDR3 has 13 residues. V lost 8 bases and J lost 1, with 9 bases in between. Germline CDR1 reads SGHTA; CDR2 reads FQGTGA. The CDR3 here is CASGADSGNTIYF. In DNA form, the CDR3 reads TGTGCCAGCGGAGCAGATTCTGGAAACACCATATATTTT.

This clonotype appeared a few times. The chain links TRBV29-1 to TRBJ2-3; D call uncertain. Per the germline V gene, CDR1 is SQVTM and CDR2 is ANQGSEA. Between the trimmed V and J ends, which lost 3 bases and 4 bases, there was a span of 5 bases. CDR3 length: 11 residues. CDR3 in amino acids: CSVERSDTQYF. The CDR3 DNA is TGCAGCGTTGAGAGGTCAGATACGCAGTATTTT.

The gene calls are TRBV6-5 and TRBJ1-6, with D hard to call. V lost 2 bases, J lost 8 bases, and 10 bases lay in between. Germline assignment: CDR1 MNHEY and CDR2 SVGAGI. CDR3 length: 14 amino acids. CDR3 bases: TGTGCCAGCAGTTACGTCGGGCCAGATTCACCCCTCCACTTT. Encoded protein: CASSYVGPDSPLHF.